This T cell receptor beta chain was observed in a study of control samples from healthy donors and cancer patients. CDR3 length: 14 amino acids. Per germline, CDR1 MNHNS and CDR2 SASEGT. With 2 bases removed from V and 3 bases from J, the gap between germline ends came to 11 bases. Assay: immunoSEQ multiplex PCR; the TCRdb copy retains only in-frame clones and omits some. The sample shows 20,000 to 25,000 clones, around 90% of them seen only once. The TCR was taken from a woman aged 55-75 years with head and neck cancer. Sequencing input: PBMCs. This chain uses TRBV6-1 with TRBJ2-7; D might be TRBD2 (5 bases). The CDR3 reads CASSEMPGIYEQYF. CDR3 coding DNA: TGTGCCAGCAGTGAAATGCCCGGGATCTACGAGCAGTACTTC.